The 9 T cell receptor beta chains listed next were all sequenced from one sample in a study of cytomegalovirus exposure and HLA in healthy donors. A multiplex PCR was run with 60 Vbeta primers and 13 Jbeta primers. Profiled with immunoSEQ multiplex PCR; TCRdb holds only in-frame clones, not every one. This table holds about 130,000 clones, approximately 69% found once. The material sequenced was PBMCs. The receptors shown here come from a man between 35 and 55 years old in good health and CMV-seropositive.

The V call is TRBV19, the J call TRBJ2-1, with D hard to call. The CDR3 is 12 residues long. V shed 7 bases and J shed 2 bases, with 6 bases lying between them. CDR1 LNHDA and CDR2 SQIVND come from the germline V gene (reference sequence). The CDR3 sequence is CASTTTYNEQFF. CDR3 DNA: TGTGCCAGTACTACCACCTACAATGAGCAGTTCTTC.

The genes are TRBV9 and TRBJ2-7, with 9 bases fitting TRBD2. The CDR3 is 15 amino acids. With V trimmed by 0 bases and J by 2 bases, 3 bases remained unmatched. The V gene's germline CDR1 is SGDLS and CDR2 YYNGEE. The CDR3 nucleotides read TGTGCCAGCAGCGTAGGGCGGGAGGGGGCCTACGAGCAGTACTTC. It encodes CASSVGREGAYEQYF.

The chain employs TRBV6-5 and TRBJ2-5, with D uncertain. The CDR3 runs to 11 residues. V was cut by 6 bases and J by 5 bases, with 7 bases left in between. Germline-derived CDR1 and CDR2 are MNHEY and SVGAGI. The CDR3 DNA is TGTGCCAGCAGCTTCGGTGAGACCCAGTACTTC. Protein: CASSFGETQYF.

This clone was seen once. The chain uses TRBV6-5 and TRBJ2-3; D may be TRBD1 (8 bases). The CDR3 runs 15 residues. V was trimmed by 5 bases and J by 3 bases, leaving 15 bases between them. Germline V gene sequence: CDR1 MNHEY, CDR2 SVGAGI. The DNA for the CDR3 is TGTGCCAGCAGTAAAGACAGGGGAGGGACAGATACGCAGTATTTT. As protein: CASSKDRGGTDTQYF.

The chain couples TRBV6-1 to TRBJ2-2; 9 positions agree with TRBD2. The CDR3 covers 16 residues. Germline-derived CDR1 and CDR2 are MNHNS and SASEGT. V shed 2 bases, J shed 7 bases, and the junction held 8 bases outside the gene matches. The CDR3 coding sequence is TGTGCCAGCAGTGAACAGGCGGGGGGGCCGAACGGGGAGCTGTTTTTT. Amino acid sequence: CASSEQAGGPNGELFF.

This clone was counted a few times. The chain is built from TRBV6-1 and TRBJ2-3; TRBD2 might be the D (6 bases). CDR1 and CDR2 (germline): MNHNS, SASEGT. The CDR3 sequence is 16 residues long. Trimming shortened V by 2 bases and J by 2 bases, and 14 bases separated the two germline ends. CDR3 sequence reads: CASSERILAVTDTQYF. The CDR3 DNA follows: TGTGCCAGCAGTGAAAGGATCTTAGCGGTCACAGATACGCAGTATTTT.

This sequence joins TRBV27 and TRBJ2-1; 10 nucleotides line up with TRBD1. This CDR3 comprises 16 residues. Germline trimming cut 5 bases from V and 3 bases from J; bases unmatched to any gene: 7. Germline lookup yields CDR1 MNHEY and CDR2 SMNVEV (reference sequence). In DNA, the CDR3 is TGTGCCAGCAGTACAGACAGGGGGCCCTACTACAATGAGCAGTTCTTC. It yields the protein CASSTDRGPYYNEQFF.

This rearrangement joins TRBV29-1 to TRBJ1-2; 8 bases map to TRBD1. The V and J ends lost 7 bases and 4 bases, in that order; junction bases with no gene match: 8. This CDR3 has 13 residues. Germline V gene lookup returns CDR1 SQVTM and CDR2 ANQGSEA. CDR3 residues: CSAQGAASYGYTF. The CDR3 DNA follows: TGCAGCGCCCAGGGGGCGGCTAGCTATGGCTACACCTTC.

The J gene is TRBJ1-5, the V gene TRBV10-2, with D maybe TRBD1 (5 bases). In germline, CDR1 is WSHSY, CDR2 SAAADI. V was pared by 6 bases and J by 7 bases, with 13 bases between. The CDR3 is made up of 13 amino acids. CDR3: CASSSQVPQPQHF. The CDR3 nucleotides read TGCGCCAGCAGCTCACAGGTTCCCCAGCCCCAGCATTTT.